This T cell receptor beta chain was recovered during a study of OX40 agonist ivuxolimab in advanced cancers. Some clones are missing from TCRdb's copy, which holds only in-frame ones; the method was immunoSEQ multiplex PCR. This sample has approximately 91,000 clones, with 80% to 90% found just once. The germline V and J ends were trimmed by 1 base and 5 bases, with 8 bases remaining between them. The germline CDR1 and CDR2 sequences are SGHTA and FQGNSA. The length of the CDR3 is 13 residues. The starting material was CD4+ or CD8+ T cells sorted from blood, obtained in a trial of the OX40 agonist ivuxolimab. This chain joins TRBV7-2 and TRBJ1-1; tentatively, D is TRBD1 (5 bases). This clonotype was sampled from an adult with an advanced solid tumor such as melanoma, head and neck, liver or kidney cancer. For the CDR3, the DNA is TGTGCCAGCAGCTTAGTGGAGGGGACTGAAGCTTTCTTT. As protein: CASSLVEGTEAFF.